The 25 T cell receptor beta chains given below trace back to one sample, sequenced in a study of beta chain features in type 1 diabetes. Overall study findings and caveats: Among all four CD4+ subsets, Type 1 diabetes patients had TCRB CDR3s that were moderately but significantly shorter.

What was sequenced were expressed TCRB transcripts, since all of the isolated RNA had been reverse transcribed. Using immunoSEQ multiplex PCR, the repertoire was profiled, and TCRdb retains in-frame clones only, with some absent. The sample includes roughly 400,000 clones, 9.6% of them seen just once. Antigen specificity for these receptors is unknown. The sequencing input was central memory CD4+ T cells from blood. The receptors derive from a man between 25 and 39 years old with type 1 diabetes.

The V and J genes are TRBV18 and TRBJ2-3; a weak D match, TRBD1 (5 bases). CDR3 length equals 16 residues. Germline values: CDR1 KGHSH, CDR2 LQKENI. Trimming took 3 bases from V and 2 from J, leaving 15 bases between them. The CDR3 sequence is CASSPDSSLSTDTQYF. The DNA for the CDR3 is TGTGCCAGCTCACCTGACAGCTCCTTATCCACAGATACGCAGTATTTT.

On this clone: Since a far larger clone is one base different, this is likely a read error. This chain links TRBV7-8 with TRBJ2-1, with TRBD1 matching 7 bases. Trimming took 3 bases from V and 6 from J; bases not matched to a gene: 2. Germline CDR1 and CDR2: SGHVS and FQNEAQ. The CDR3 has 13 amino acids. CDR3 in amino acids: CASSFAGGNEQFF. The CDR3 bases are TGTGCCAGCAGCTTCGCAGGGGGCAATGAGCAGTTCTTC. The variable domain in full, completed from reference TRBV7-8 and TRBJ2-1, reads GAGVSQSPRYKVAKRGQDVALRCDPISGHVSLFWYQQALGQGPEFLTYFQNEAQLDKSGLPSDRFFAERPEGSVSTLKIQRTQQEDSAVYLCASSFAGGNEQFFGPGTRLTVL.

CDR3 in DNA: TGTGCCAGTACCTACAGGGGGCGGCGGGGGAACACTGAAGCTTTCTTT. Residues: CASTYRGRRGNTEAFF. The chain uses TRBV19 and TRBJ1-1; TRBD1 matches at 9 bases. CDR1 and CDR2 (germline): LNHDA, SQIVND (reference sequence). Trimming at V came to 7 bases and at J to 1 base, leaving 10 bases not matched to a gene. CDR3 length equals 16 residues.

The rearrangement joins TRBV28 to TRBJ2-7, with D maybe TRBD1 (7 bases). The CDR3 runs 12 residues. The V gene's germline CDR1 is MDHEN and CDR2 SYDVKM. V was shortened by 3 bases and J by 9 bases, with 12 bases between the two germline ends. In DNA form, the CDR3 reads TGTGCCAGCAGTTTCCAGGGGGGTGCGCAGTACTTC. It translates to CASSFQGGAQYF. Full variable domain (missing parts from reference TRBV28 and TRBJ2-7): DVKVTQSSRYLVKRTGEKVFLECVQDMDHENMFWYRQDPGLGLRLIYFSYDVKMKEKGDIPEGYSVSREKKERFSLILESASTNQTSMYLCASSFQGGAQYFGPGTRLTVT.

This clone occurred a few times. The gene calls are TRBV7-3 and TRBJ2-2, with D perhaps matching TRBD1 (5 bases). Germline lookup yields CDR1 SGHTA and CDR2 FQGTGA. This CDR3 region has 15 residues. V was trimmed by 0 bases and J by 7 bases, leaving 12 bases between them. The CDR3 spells CASSLTPREHGELFF. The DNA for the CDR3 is TGTGCCAGCAGCTTAACCCCCAGGGAACACGGGGAGCTGTTTTTT.

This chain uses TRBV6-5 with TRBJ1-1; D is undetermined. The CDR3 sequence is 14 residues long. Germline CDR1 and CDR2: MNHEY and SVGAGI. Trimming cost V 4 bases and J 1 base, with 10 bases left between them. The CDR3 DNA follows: TGTGCCAGCAGTTTTCAGGCTGGGAACACTGAAGCTTTCTTT. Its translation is CASSFQAGNTEAFF.

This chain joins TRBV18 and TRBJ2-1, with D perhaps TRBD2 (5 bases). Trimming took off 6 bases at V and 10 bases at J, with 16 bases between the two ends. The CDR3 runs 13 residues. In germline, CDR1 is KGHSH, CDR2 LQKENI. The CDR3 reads CASSAGERMEQFF. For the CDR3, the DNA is TGTGCCAGCTCTGCGGGCGAGCGGATGGAGCAGTTCTTC.

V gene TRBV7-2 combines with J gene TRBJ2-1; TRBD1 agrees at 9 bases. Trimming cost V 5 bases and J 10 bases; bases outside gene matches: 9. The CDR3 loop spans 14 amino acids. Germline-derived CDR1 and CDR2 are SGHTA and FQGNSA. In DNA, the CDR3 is TGTGCCAGCAGCCCACCACAGGGGGCACGGGAGCAGTTCTTC. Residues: CASSPPQGAREQFF.

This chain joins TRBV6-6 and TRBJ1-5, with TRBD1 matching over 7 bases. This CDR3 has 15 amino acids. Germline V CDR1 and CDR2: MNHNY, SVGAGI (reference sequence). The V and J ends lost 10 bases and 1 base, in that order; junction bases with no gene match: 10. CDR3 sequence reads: CAIQGGPGSNQPQHF. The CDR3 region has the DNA TGTGCCATCCAGGGGGGGCCGGGAAGCAATCAGCCCCAGCATTTT.

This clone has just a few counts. CDR3 nucleotide sequence: TGTGCCGTCCGGGACGTAAGCACAGATACGCAGTATTTT. Translation: CAVRDVSTDTQYF. V gene TRBV9 combines with J gene TRBJ2-3; either TRBD1 or TRBD2 may fit D (5 bases each). This CDR3 region has 13 residues. V lost 10 bases to trimming and J lost 0 bases, with 12 bases between them. Germline CDR1 SGDLS, CDR2 YYNGEE.

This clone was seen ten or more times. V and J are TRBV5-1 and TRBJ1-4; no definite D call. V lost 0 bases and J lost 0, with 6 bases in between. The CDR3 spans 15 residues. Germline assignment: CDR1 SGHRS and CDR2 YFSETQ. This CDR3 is CASSLERTTNEKLFF. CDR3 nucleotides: TGCGCCAGCAGCTTGGAACGGACAACTAATGAAAAACTGTTTTTT.

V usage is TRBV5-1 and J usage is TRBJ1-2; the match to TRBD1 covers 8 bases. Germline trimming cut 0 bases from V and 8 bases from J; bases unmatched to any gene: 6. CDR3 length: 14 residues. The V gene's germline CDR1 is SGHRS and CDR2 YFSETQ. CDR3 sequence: CASSLGQGYEGYTF. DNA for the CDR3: TGCGCCAGCAGCTTGGGACAGGGGTACGAAGGCTACACCTTC.

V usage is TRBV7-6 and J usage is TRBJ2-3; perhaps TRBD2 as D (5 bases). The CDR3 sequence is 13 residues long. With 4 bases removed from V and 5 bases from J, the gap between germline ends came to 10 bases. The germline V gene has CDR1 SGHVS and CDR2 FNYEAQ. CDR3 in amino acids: CASSSPGEDTQYF. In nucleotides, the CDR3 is TGTGCCAGCAGCTCCCCCGGGGAAGATACGCAGTATTTT.

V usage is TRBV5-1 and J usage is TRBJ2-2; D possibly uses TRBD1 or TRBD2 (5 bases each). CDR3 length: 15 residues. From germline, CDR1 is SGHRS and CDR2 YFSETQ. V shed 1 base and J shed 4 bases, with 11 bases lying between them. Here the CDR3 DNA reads TGCGCCAGCAGCTTGAGGGGAGACTTCACCGGGGAGCTGTTTTTT. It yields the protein CASSLRGDFTGELFF.

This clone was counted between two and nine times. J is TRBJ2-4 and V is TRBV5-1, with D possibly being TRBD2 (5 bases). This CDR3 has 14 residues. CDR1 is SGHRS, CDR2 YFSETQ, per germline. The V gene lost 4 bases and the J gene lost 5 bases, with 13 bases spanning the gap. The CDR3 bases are TGCGCCAGCAGCACCCTAACGAGGGAAAACATTCAGTACTTC. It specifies CASSTLTRENIQYF. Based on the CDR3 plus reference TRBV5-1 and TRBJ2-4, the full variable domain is KAGVTQTPRYLIKTRGQQVTLSCSPISGHRSVSWYQQTPGQGLQFLFEYFSETQRNKGNFPGRFSGRQFSNSRSEMNVSTLELGDSALYLCASSTLTRENIQYFGAGTRLSVL.

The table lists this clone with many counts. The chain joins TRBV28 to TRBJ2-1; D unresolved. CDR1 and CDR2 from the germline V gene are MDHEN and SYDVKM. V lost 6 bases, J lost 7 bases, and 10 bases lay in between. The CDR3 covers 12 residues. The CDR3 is CASSRYKNEQFF. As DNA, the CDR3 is TGTGCCAGCAGCAGGTACAAGAATGAGCAGTTCTTC.

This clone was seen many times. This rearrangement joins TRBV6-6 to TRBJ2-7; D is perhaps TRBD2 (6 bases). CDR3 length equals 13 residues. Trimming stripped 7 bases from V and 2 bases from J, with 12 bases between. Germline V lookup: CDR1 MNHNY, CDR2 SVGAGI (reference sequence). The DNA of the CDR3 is TGTGCCAGCACCAGGGACTCACCCTACGAGCAGTACTTC. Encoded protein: CASTRDSPYEQYF.

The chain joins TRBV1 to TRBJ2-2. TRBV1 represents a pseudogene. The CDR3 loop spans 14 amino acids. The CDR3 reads CASSQEQNTGELFF. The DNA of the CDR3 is TGCGCCAGCAGCCAAGAGCAGAACACCGGGGAGCTGTTTTTT.

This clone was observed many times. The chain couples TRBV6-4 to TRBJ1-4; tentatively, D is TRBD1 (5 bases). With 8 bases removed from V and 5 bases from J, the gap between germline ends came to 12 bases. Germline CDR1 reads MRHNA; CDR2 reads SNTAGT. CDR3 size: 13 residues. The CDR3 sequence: CASARDGNEKLFF. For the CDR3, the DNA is TGTGCCAGCGCCCGGGACGGCAATGAAAAACTGTTTTTT.

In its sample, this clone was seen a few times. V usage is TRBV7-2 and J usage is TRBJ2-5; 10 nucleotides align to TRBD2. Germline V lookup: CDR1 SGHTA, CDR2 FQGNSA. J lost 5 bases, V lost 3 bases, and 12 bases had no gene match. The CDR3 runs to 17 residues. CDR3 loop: CASSLGASGGGQETQYF. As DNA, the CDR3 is TGTGCCAGCAGCTTGGGGGCTAGCGGGGGTGGCCAGGAGACCCAGTACTTC.

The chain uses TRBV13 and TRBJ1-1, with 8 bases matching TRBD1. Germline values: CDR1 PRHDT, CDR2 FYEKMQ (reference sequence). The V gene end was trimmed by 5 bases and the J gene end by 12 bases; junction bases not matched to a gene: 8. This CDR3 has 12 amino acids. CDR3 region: CASSPMTGETFF. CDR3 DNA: TGTGCCAGCAGCCCAATGACAGGGGAAACTTTCTTT.

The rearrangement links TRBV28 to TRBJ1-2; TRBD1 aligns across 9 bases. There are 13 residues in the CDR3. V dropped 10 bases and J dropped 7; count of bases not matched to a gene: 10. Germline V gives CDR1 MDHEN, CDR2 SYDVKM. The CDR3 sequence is CATRTGDWTGYTF. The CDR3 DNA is TGTGCCACCAGGACAGGGGATTGGACTGGCTACACCTTC.

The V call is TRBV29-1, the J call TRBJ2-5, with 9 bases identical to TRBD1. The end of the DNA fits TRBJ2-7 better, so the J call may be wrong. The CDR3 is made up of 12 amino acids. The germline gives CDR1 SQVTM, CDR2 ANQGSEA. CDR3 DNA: TGCAGCGCTGTGGGACAGGGCAACGAGCAGTACTTC. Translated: CSAVGQGNEQYF.

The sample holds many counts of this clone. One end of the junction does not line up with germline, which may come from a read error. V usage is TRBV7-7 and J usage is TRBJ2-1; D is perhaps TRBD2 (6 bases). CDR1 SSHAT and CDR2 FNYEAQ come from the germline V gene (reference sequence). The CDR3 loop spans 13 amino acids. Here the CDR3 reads CASSFGGYNEQFF. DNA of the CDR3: TGTGCTAGCAGCTTCGGGGGTTACAATGAGCAGTTCTTC.

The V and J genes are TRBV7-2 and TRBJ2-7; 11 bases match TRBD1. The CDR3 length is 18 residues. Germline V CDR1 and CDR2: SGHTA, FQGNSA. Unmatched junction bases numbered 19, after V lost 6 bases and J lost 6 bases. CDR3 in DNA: TGTGCCAGCAGTCCATTCTTTGTTTGGACAGGGGGCAAAGGCGAGCAGTACTTC. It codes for CASSPFFVWTGGKGEQYF.